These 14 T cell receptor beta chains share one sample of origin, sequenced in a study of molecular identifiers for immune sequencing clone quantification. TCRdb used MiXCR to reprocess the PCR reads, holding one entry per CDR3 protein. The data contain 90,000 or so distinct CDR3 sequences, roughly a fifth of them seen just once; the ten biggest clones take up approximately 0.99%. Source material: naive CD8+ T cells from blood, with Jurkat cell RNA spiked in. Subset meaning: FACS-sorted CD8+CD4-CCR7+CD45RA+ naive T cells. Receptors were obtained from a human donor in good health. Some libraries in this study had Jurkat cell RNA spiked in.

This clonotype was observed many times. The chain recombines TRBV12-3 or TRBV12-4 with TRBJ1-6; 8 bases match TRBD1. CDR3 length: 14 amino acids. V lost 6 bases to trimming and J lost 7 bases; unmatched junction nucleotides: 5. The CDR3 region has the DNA TGTGCCAGCAGCTGGACAGGGTTGAATTCACCCCTCCACTTT. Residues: CASSWTGLNSPLHF.

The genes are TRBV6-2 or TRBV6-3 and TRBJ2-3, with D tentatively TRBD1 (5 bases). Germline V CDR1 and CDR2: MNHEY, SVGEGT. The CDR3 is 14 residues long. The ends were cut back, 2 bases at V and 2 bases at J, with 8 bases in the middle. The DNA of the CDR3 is TGTGCCAGCAGTTACGAGGACAACACAGATACGCAGTATTTT. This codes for CASSYEDNTDTQYF.

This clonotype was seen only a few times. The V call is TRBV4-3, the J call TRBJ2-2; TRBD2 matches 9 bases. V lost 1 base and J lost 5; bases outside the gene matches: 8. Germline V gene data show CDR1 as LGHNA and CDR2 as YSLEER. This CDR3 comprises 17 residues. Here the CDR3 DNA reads TGCGCCAGCAGCCAAGCTGGGCTAGCGGGGAGAACCGGGGAGCTGTTTTTT. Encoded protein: CASSQAGLAGRTGELFF.

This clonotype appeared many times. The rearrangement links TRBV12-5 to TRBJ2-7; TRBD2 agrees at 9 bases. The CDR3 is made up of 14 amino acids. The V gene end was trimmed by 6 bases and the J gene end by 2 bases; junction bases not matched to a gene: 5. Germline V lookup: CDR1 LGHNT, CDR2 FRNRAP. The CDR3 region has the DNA TGTGCTAGTGGACTGAGCGGGAGGCCCTACGAGCAGTACTTC. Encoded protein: CASGLSGRPYEQYF.

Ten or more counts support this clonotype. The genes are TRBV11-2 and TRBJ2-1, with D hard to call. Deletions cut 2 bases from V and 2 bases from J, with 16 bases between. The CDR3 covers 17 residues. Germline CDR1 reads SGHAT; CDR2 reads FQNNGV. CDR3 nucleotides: TGTGCCAGCAGCTTAAAAAGGTGGCAGCGAACCTACAATGAGCAGTTCTTC. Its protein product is CASSLKRWQRTYNEQFF.

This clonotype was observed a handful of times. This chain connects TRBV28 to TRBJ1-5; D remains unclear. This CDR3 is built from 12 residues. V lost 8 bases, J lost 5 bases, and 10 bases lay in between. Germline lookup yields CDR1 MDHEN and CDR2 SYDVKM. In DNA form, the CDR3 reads TGTGCCAGCCCCTCCCCCTATCAGCCCCAGCATTTT. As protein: CASPSPYQPQHF.

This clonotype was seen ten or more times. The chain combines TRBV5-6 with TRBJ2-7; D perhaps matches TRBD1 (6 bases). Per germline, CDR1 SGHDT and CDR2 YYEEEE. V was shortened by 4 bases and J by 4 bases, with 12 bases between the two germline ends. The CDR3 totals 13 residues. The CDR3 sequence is CASSEKTGYEQYF. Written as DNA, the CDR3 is TGTGCCAGCAGCGAGAAGACAGGTTACGAGCAGTACTTC.

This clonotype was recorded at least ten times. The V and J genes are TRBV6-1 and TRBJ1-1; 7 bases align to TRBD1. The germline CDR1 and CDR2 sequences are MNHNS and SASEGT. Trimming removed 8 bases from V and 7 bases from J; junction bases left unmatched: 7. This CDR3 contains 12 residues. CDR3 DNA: TGTGCCAGCGGCAGAAACAGGGGTGAAGCTTTCTTT. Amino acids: CASGRNRGEAFF.

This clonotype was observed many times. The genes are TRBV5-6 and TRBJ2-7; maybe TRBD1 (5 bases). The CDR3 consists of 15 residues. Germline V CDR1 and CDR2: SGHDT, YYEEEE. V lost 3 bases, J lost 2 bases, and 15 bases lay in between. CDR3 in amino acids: CASSYARESTYEQYF. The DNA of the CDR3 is TGTGCCAGCAGCTACGCCAGGGAAAGTACCTACGAGCAGTACTTC.

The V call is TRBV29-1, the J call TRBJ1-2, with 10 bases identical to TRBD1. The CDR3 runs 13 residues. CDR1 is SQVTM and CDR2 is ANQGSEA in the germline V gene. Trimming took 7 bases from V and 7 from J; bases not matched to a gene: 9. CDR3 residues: CSAPTGGVLGYTF. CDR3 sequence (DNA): TGCAGCGCCCCGACAGGGGGCGTCCTTGGCTACACCTTC.

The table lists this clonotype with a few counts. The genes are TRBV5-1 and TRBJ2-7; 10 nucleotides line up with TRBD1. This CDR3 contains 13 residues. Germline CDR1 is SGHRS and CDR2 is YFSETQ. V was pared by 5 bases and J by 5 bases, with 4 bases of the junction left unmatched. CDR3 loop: CASRTGGIDEQYF. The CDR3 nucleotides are TGCGCCAGCAGGACAGGGGGCATCGACGAGCAGTACTTC.

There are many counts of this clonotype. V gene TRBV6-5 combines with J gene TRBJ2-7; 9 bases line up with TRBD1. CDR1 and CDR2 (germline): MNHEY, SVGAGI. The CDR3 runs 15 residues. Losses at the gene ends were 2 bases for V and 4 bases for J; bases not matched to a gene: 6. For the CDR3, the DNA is TGTGCCAGCAGTTACGGTACAGGGGGCGTTTACGAGCAGTACTTC. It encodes CASSYGTGGVYEQYF.

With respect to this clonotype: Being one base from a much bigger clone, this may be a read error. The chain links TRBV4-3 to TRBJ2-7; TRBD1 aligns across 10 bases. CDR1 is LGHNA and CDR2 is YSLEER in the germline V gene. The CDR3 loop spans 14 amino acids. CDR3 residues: CASSAGTGVLEQCF. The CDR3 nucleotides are TGCGCCAGCAGCGCAGGGACAGGGGTATTGGAGCAGTGCTTC.

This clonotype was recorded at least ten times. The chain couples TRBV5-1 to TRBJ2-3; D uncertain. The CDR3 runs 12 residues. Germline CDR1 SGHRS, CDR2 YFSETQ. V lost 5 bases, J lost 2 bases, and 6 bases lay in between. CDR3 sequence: CASSRPTDTQYF. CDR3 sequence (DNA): TGCGCCAGCAGTCGCCCCACAGATACGCAGTATTTT. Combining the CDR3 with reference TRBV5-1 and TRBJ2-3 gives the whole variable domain KAGVTQTPRYLIKTRGQQVTLSCSPISGHRSVSWYQQTPGQGLQFLFEYFSETQRNKGNFPGRFSGRQFSNSRSEMNVSTLELGDSALYLCASSRPTDTQYFGPGTRLTVL.